The rows below give T cell receptor beta chains drawn from one sample of a study of identifying expanded T cells in peripheral blood. The table came from immunoSEQ multiplex PCR; TCRdb's copy has only in-frame clones and leaves some out. Here the sample spans some 95,000 clones, approximately 86% being singletons. Sequenced: blood. The source of these receptors is a person between 18 and 69 years old in good health. Each CDR3 is given with its conserved first and last residue. Each record gives: V gene, J gene, clone size, D gene, CDR3 DNA, CDR3 protein. D genes are given only for firm matches. Clone size is stated in some rows and not others, as once, few, many or a class when expanded.

V: TRBV10-1
J: TRBJ2-7
size: .
D: .
DNA: TGCGCCAGCAGTCCCCCTGGGGACTACGAGCAGTACTTC
CDR3: CASSPPGDYEQYF

V: TRBV9
J: TRBJ1-1
size: once
D: TRBD1
DNA: TGTGCCAGCAGCGCGACAGGGTGGAACACTGAAGCTTTCTTT
CDR3: CASSATGWNTEAFF

V: TRBV5-5
J: TRBJ2-1
size: .
D: TRBD2
DNA: TGTGCCAGCAGCTCGGGACCGGGACTAGCGGGAGCGGCTGAGCAGTTCTTC
CDR3: CASSSGPGLAGAAEQFF

V: TRBV9
J: TRBJ1-2
size: .
D: TRBD1
DNA: TGTGCCAGCAGCGTAGATGGGACAGGGAACTATGGCTACACCTTC
CDR3: CASSVDGTGNYGYTF

V: TRBV9
J: TRBJ1-6
size: .
D: .
DNA: TGTGCCAGCAGCGTAGCTGGGGGCTCACCCCTCCACTTT
CDR3: CASSVAGGSPLHF

V: TRBV27
J: TRBJ1-2
size: .
D: TRBD1
DNA: TGTGCCAGCAGTCCCCAACAGGGGAATATAGGGTATGGCTACACCTTC
CDR3: CASSPQQGNIGYGYTF

V: TRBV30
J: TRBJ2-7
size: .
D: TRBD1
DNA: TGTGCCTGGAGGGGAAGGACAGGGGGCTACTACGAGCAGTACTTC
CDR3: CAWRGRTGGYYEQYF

V: TRBV5-4
J: TRBJ1-2
size: .
D: .
DNA: TGTGCCAGCAGCTTCTGGACAGCATACTATGGCTACACCTTC
CDR3: CASSFWTAYYGYTF

V: TRBV14
J: TRBJ2-3
size: .
D: .
DNA: TGTGCCAGCAGCCATCCTAAGTTGAGCGCTAGCACAGATACGCAGTATTTT
CDR3: CASSHPKLSASTDTQYF

V: TRBV6-1
J: TRBJ1-1
size: .
D: .
DNA: TGTGCCAGCAGTGACAGGTGGAGTGGGGCTTTCTTT
CDR3: CASSDRWSGAFF

V: TRBV7-8
J: TRBJ1-1
size: .
D: .
DNA: TGTGCCAGCAGCTTATACGGGGTCACTGAAGCTTTCTTT
CDR3: CASSLYGVTEAFF

V: TRBV19
J: TRBJ1-1
size: .
D: .
DNA: TGTGCCAGTAGTACCACAGAGCGACTGAACACTGAAGCTTTCTTT
CDR3: CASSTTERLNTEAFF

V: TRBV14
J: TRBJ1-2
size: .
D: TRBD1
DNA: TGTGCCAGCAGCCAAGACTGGGGCAGGGGGCAGGGCTACACCTTC
CDR3: CASSQDWGRGQGYTF

V: TRBV2
J: TRBJ1-2
size: .
D: .
DNA: TGTGCCAGCAGTGAAGTCCCGGGGGGCTACACCTTC
CDR3: CASSEVPGGYTF

V: TRBV27
J: TRBJ2-3
size: once
D: .
DNA: TGTGCCAGCAGTTTACAGCGGACAGATACGCAGTATTTT
CDR3: CASSLQRTDTQYF

V: TRBV7-2
J: TRBJ2-7
size: .
D: TRBD2
DNA: TGTGCCAGCAGCTTAGAGCGGGGCAGGACCCACGAGCAGTACTTC
CDR3: CASSLERGRTHEQYF

V: TRBV5-4
J: TRBJ2-3
size: once
D: TRBD1
DNA: TGTGCCAGCAGCTGGACAGGGGGCACAGATACGCAGTATTTT
CDR3: CASSWTGGTDTQYF

V: TRBV5-1
J: TRBJ1-4
size: .
D: TRBD1
DNA: TGCGCCAGCAGCCTGGGACAGGGTGGAGAAAAACTGTTTTTT
CDR3: CASSLGQGGEKLFF

V: TRBV19
J: TRBJ2-2
size: .
D: .
DNA: TGTGCCAGTAGTGACAGGAATTTCGCCGGGGAGCTGTTTTTT
CDR3: CASSDRNFAGELFF

V: TRBV25-1
J: TRBJ2-3
size: .
D: .
DNA: TGTGCCAGCAGTGAATTCGCGGGCCCGCGCTCAGATACGCAGTATTTT
CDR3: CASSEFAGPRSDTQYF

V: TRBV7-9
J: TRBJ2-2
size: .
D: .
DNA: TGTGCCAGCAGCTTAACCCTGGCGGCCGGGGAGCTGTTTTTT
CDR3: CASSLTLAAGELFF

V: TRBV10-3
J: TRBJ1-1
size: .
D: .
DNA: TGTGCCATCAATCAACAGGGAGGGACTGAAGCTTTCTTT
CDR3: CAINQQGGTEAFF

V: TRBV5-1
J: TRBJ1-1
size: .
D: .
DNA: TGCGCCAGCAGCTCCAGGGAAAACACTGAAGCTTTCTTT
CDR3: CASSSRENTEAFF

V: TRBV6-6
J: TRBJ1-5
size: .
D: .
DNA: TGTGCCAGCAGTTACTCGCGGCAGCCTAATCAGCCCCAGCATTTT
CDR3: CASSYSRQPNQPQHF

V: TRBV4-2
J: TRBJ1-2
size: .
D: .
DNA: TGTGCCAGCAGCCAAGATTCCGGCCAGGGCTATGGCTACACCTTC
CDR3: CASSQDSGQGYGYTF

V: TRBV11-2
J: TRBJ2-7
size: .
D: .
DNA: TGTGCCAGCAGCGTGGACAGCTACGAGCAGTACTTC
CDR3: CASSVDSYEQYF

V: TRBV4-1
J: TRBJ2-5
size: .
D: .
DNA: TGCGCCAGCAGCCTACACCGACCCCAAGAGGGGTTTCAAGAGACCCAGTACTTC
CDR3: CASSLHRPQEGFQETQYF

V: TRBV5-4
J: TRBJ2-5
size: once
D: .
DNA: TGTGCCAGCAGCTTGGCAGCTAGCGATTGGGAGACCCAGTACTTC
CDR3: CASSLAASDWETQYF

V: TRBV10-2
J: TRBJ2-5
size: .
D: TRBD2
DNA: TGCGCCAGCAGGGGAGTACTAGCGAACCAAGAGACCCAGTACTTC
CDR3: CASRGVLANQETQYF